This TCR beta chain emerged from a study of shared clonotypes between healthy human individuals. The table came from immunoSEQ multiplex PCR; TCRdb's copy has only in-frame clones and leaves some out. The data show approximately 2.5 million clones, around 90% seen once. Germline assignment: CDR1 SGHVS and CDR2 FQNEAQ. This CDR3 is built from 15 residues. V lost 1 base and J lost 0, with 7 bases in between. The V gene is TRBV7-8, the J gene TRBJ1-3, with D unresolved. Sequenced sample: naive CD4+ T cells sorted from blood. The subset was: CD45RA+ positively selected. The receptor was isolated from a man between 18 and 35 years old in good health. CDR3 sequence reads: CASSLGRNSGNTIYF. In DNA form, the CDR3 reads TGTGCCAGCAGCTTAGGCAGGAACTCTGGAAACACCATATATTTT.